The clone carrying this T cell receptor (beta chain) was recorded at least ten times. Its antigen is not known. The sample is drawn from a study of T cells after yellow fever vaccination. For the study at large: The fractions with low cell numbers were processed using SMART-Seq v4 Ultra Low Input.

By 5'RACE template switching, TCR cDNA was produced, with a universal primer site and UMIs added in the process. TCRdb passed the 5' RACE reads through MiXCR, listing each CDR3 protein once. The repertoire holds more than 110,000 distinct CDR3 sequences, with 6.6% as singletons. Study conclusions and caveats: CD4 and CD8 compartments shared a small share of clonotypes. A weaker but faster secondary response was observed, peaking on day 5 versus 15.

From germline, CDR1 is MNHNS and CDR2 SASEGT. There are 14 residues in the CDR3. V was pared by 6 bases and J by 2 bases, with 3 bases of the junction left unmatched. Sequencing was performed on CD4+ T cells sorted from PBMCs, taken 10 days after the yellow fever booster vaccination. The chain joins TRBV6-1 to TRBJ1-5, with 8 bases identical to TRBD1. This clonotype was sampled from a man aged 30 to 45 who received the YFV17D yellow fever vaccine. CDR3 residues: CASSGQGGNQPQHF. CDR3 in DNA: TGTGCCAGCAGCGGACAGGGTGGCAATCAGCCCCAGCATTTT.